A single TCR beta chain is shown here with its context. This record comes from a study of T cell changes during pregnancy in multiple sclerosis. Data came from immunoSEQ multiplex PCR; TCRdb stores just in-frame clones and leaves some out. Among about 38,000 clones, almost 90% were seen once, and the ten largest hold about 0.57%. The CDR3 has 13 amino acids. CDR1 is SQVTM and CDR2 is ANQGSEA in the germline V gene. V lost 7 bases and J lost 9, with 19 bases in between. The source of this sequence is a female donor with multiple sclerosis, enrolled in a pregnancy study. The source was CD4+ T cells from peripheral blood mononuclear cells, collected in the second trimester of pregnancy. The V gene is TRBV29-1, the J gene TRBJ2-1, with TRBD2 as a possible D gene (6 bases). CDR3 nucleotides: TGCAGCGCCGAGGGGCTAGCGCGTAGTGAGCAGTTCTTC. As protein: CSAEGLARSEQFF.